In its sample, the clone carrying this T cell receptor beta chain was seen once. Its specificity is not known. Amplification by 5'RACE using constant-segment primers produced TCR alpha and TCR beta cDNA libraries that carried sample barcodes and UMIs. MiXCR, applied by TCRdb to the 5' RACE reads, yields one record per CDR3 protein. The table lists about 360,000 distinct CDR3 sequences, 14% of them singletons. Unmatched junction bases numbered 8, after V lost 3 bases and J lost 5 bases. This CDR3 has 16 amino acids. Germline CDR1 reads SGHTA; CDR2 reads FQGNSA. The data stem from a study of T-cell memory formation after mild COVID-19. Study-level findings and limits: In pre-infection memory, a portion of responding clones appeared, which suggested that cross-reactive memory joined. CD4/CD8 balance held among clones contracting day 15 to 85, and later expanders leaned CD4+.

The source is a man aged 18 to 30 who had mild COVID-19 (a few samples of this study predate the infection). Cell type and time point are not known. This sequence joins TRBV7-2 and TRBJ2-3; TRBD1 matches 10 bases. Sequencing was done on a sample of PBMCs or a T cell subset sorted from them (not recorded which). The CDR3 DNA sequence: TGTGCCAGCAGCTTTTGGGACAGGGGCTTCAAAGATACGCAGTATTTT. This encodes CASSFWDRGFKDTQYF.